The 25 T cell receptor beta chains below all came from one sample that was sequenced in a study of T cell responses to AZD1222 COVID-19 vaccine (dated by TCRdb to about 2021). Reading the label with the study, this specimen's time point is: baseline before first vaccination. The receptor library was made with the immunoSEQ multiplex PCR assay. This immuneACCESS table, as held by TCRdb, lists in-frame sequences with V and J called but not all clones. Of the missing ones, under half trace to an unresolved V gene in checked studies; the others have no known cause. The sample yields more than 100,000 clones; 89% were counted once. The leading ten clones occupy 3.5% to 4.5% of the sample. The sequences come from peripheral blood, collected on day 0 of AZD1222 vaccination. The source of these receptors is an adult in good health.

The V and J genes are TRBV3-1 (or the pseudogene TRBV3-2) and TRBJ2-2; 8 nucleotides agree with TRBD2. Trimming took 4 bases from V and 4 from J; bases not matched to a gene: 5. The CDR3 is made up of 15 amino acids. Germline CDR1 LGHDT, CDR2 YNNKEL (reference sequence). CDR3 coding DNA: TGTGCCAGCAGCCCCACCCTAGCGGGCACCGGGGAGCTGTTTTTT. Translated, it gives CASSPTLAGTGELFF.

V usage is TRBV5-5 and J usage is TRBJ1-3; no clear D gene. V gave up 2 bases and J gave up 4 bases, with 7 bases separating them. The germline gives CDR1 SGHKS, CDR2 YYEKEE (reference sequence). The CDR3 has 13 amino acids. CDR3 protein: CASSLQNGNTIYF. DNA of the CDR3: TGTGCCAGCAGCTTACAGAACGGAAACACCATATATTTT.

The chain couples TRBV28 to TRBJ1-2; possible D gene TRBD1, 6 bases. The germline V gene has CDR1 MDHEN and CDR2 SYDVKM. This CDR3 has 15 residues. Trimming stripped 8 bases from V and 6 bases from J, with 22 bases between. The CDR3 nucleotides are TGTGCCAGCCAGGTCGGGGGGCGTGGGCCTGATGGCTACACCTTC. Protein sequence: CASQVGGRGPDGYTF.

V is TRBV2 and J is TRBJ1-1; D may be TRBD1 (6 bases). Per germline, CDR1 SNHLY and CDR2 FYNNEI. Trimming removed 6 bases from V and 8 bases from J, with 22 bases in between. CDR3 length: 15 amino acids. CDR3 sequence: CASSLPLRQAAEAFF. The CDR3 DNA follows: TGTGCCAGCAGCCTACCCCTCAGACAGGCCGCCGAAGCTTTCTTT.

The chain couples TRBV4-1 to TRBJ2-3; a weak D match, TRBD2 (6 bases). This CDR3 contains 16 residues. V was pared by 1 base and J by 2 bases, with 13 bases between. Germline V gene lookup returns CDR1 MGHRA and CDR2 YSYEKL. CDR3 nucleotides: TGCGCCAGCAGCCAAGTGGCGGGGTCGGACACAGATACGCAGTATTTT. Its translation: CASSQVAGSDTDTQYF.

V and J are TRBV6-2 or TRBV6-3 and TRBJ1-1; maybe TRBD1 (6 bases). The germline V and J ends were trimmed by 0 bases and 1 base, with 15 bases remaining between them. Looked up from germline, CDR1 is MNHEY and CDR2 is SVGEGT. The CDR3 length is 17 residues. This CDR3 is CASSYSTRGRGNTEAFF. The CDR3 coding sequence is TGTGCCAGCAGTTACTCGACCCGGGGGCGGGGGAACACTGAAGCTTTCTTT.

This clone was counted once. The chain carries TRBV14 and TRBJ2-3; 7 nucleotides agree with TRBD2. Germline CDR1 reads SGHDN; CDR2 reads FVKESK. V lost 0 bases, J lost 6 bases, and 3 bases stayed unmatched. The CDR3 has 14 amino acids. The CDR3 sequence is CASSQERERDTQYF. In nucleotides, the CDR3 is TGTGCCAGCAGCCAAGAGCGGGAGCGCGATACGCAGTATTTT.

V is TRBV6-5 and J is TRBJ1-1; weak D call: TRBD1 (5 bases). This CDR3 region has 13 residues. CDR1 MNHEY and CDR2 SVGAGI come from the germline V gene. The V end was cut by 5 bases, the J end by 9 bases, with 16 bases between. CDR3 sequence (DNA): TGTGCCAGCAGTAGTGGGGGGTCTGTCAAAGCTTTCTTT. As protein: CASSSGGSVKAFF.

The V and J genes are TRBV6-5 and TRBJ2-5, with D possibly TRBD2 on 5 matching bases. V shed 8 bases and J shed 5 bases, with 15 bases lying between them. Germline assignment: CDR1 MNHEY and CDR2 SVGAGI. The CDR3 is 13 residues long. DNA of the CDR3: TGTGCCAGCCGGTCGGGGAGTAAGGAGACCCAGTACTTC. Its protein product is CASRSGSKETQYF.

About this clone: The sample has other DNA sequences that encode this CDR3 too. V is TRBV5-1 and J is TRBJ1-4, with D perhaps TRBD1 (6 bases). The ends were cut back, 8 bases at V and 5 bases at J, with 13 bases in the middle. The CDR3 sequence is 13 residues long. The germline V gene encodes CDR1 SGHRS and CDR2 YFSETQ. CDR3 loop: CASSEGQNEKLFF. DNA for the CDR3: TGCGCCAGTAGTGAAGGACAGAATGAAAAACTGTTTTTT.

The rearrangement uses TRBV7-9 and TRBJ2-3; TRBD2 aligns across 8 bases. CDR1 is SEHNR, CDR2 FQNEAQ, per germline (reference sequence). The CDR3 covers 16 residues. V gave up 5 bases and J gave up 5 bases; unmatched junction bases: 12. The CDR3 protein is CASSRHSGNRRDTQYF. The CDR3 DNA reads TGTGCCAGCAGCCGTCATAGCGGGAATAGACGAGATACGCAGTATTTT.

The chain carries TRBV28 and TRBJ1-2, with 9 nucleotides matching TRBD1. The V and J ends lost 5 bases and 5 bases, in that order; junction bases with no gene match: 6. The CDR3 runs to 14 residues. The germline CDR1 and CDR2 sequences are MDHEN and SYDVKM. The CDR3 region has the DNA TGTGCCAGCAGTACAGGGGGCGAATGGTATGGCTACACCTTC. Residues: CASSTGGEWYGYTF.

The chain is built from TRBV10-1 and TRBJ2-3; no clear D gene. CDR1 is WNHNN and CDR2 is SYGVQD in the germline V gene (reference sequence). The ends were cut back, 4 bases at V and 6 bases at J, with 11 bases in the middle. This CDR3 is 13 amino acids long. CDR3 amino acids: CASSVGGFDTQYF. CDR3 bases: TGCGCCAGCAGTGTCGGTGGATTCGATACGCAGTATTTT.

The CDR3, as DNA: TGTGCCATCAGTGGCGCAGACTCCTACGAGCAGTACTTC. Encoded protein: CAISGADSYEQYF. The rearrangement links TRBV10-3 to TRBJ2-7, with unresolved D. Germline lookup yields CDR1 ENHRY and CDR2 SYGVKD. The CDR3 is made up of 13 amino acids. V was trimmed by 4 bases and J by 0 bases, leaving 7 bases between them.

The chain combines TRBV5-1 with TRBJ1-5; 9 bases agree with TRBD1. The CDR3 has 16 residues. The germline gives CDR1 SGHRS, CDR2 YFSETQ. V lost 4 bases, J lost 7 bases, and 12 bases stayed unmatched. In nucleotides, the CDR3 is TGCGCCAGCAGCCCGACAGGGGGGGGGCTAGAACAGCCCCAGCATTTT. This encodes CASSPTGGGLEQPQHF. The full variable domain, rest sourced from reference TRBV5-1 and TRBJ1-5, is KAGVTQTPRYLIKTRGQQVTLSCSPISGHRSVSWYQQTPGQGLQFLFEYFSETQRNKGNFPGRFSGRQFSNSRSEMNVSTLELGDSALYLCASSPTGGGLEQPQHFGDGTRLSIL.

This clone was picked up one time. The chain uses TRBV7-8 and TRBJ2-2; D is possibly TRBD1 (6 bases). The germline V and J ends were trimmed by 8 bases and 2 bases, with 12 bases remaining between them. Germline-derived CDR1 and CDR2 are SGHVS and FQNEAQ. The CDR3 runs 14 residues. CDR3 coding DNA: TGTGCCAGCGGACGGACAGAAAACACCGGGGAGCTGTTTTTT. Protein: CASGRTENTGELFF.

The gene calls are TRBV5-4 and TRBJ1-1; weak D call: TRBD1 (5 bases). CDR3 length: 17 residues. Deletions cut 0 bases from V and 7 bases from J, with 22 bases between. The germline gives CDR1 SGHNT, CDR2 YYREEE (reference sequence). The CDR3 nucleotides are TGTGCCAGCAGCTTGGCCGAGGGGACCGGGCCCCCCGGTGAAGCTTTCTTT. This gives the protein CASSLAEGTGPPGEAFF. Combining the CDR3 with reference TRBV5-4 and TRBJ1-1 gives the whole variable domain ETGVTQSPTHLIKTRGQQVTLRCSSQSGHNTVSWYQQALGQGPQFIFQYYREEENGRGNFPPRFSGLQFPNYSSELNVNALELDDSALYLCASSLAEGTGPPGEAFFGQGTRLTVV.

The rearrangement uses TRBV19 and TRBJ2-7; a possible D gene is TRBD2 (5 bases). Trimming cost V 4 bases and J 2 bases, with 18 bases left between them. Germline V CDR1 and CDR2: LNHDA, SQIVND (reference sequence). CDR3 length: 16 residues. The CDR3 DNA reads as TGTGCCAGTAGTACCCGAGTCACGGGGTCGCCCTACGAGCAGTACTTC. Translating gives CASSTRVTGSPYEQYF.

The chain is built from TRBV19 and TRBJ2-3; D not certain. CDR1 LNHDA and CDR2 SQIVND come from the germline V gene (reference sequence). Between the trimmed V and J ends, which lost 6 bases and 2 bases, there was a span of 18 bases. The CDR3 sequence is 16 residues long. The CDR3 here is CASSQRQAVNTDTQYF. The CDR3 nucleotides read TGTGCCAGTAGCCAACGGCAGGCAGTAAACACAGATACGCAGTATTTT.

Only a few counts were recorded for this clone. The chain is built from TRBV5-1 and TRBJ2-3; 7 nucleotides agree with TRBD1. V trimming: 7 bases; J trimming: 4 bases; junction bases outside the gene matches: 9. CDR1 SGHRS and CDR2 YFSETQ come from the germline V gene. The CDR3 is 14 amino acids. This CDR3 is CASRQGPRSDTQYF. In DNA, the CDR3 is TGCGCCAGCCGACAGGGCCCCCGCTCAGATACGCAGTATTTT. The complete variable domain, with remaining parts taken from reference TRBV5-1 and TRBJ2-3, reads KAGVTQTPRYLIKTRGQQVTLSCSPISGHRSVSWYQQTPGQGLQFLFEYFSETQRNKGNFPGRFSGRQFSNSRSEMNVSTLELGDSALYLCASRQGPRSDTQYFGPGTRLTVL.

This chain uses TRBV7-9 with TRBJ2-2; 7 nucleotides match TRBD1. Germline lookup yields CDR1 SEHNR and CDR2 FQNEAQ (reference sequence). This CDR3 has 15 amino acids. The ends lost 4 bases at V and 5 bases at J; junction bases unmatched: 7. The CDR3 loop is CASSYRTGETGELFF. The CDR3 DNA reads TGTGCCAGCAGCTATCGGACAGGTGAAACCGGGGAGCTGTTTTTT.

CDR3 nucleotide sequence: TGTGCCAGCAGAAGACAGGTGGAGGAAGCTTTCTTT. Translating it yields CASRRQVEEAFF. The chain is built from TRBV6-5 and TRBJ1-1, with D perhaps matching TRBD1 (6 bases). V was cut by 6 bases and J by 8 bases, with 13 bases left in between. The CDR3 covers 12 residues. In germline, CDR1 is MNHEY, CDR2 SVGAGI.

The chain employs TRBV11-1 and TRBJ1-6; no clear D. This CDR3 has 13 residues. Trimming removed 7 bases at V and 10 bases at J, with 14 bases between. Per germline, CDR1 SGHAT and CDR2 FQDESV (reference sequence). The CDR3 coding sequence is TGTGCCAGCACCCCAGCCACATCATCACCCCTCCACTTT. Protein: CASTPATSSPLHF.

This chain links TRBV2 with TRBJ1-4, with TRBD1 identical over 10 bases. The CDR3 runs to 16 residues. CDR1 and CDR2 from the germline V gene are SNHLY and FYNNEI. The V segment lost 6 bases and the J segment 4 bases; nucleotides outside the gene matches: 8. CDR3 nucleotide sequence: TGTGCCAGCAGGGCCGGGACAGGGGCCGGTAATGAAAAACTGTTTTTT. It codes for CASRAGTGAGNEKLFF.

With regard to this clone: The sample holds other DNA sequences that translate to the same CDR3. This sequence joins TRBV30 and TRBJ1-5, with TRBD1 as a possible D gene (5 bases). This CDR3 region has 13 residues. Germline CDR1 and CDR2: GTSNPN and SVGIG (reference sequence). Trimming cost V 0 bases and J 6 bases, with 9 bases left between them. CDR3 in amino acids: CAWSVQGRQPQHF. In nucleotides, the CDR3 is TGTGCCTGGAGTGTGCAGGGCCGTCAGCCCCAGCATTTT.